The 17 T cell receptor beta chains presented below share a single source sample, sequenced in a study of blood T cell repertoires in COVID-19. Assay used: immunoSEQ multiplex PCR; TCRdb lists only in-frame clones, some missing. Here the sample spans about 120,000 clones, over 75% being singletons. Sequencing was performed on peripheral blood. These receptor sequences come from a man older than 75 with acute or convalescent COVID-19.

CDR3: CASSSQGQGVGETQYF. CDR3 sequence (DNA): TGCGCCAGCAGCTCTCAAGGACAGGGAGTAGGGGAGACCCAGTACTTC. This sequence joins TRBV5-1 and TRBJ2-5; TRBD1 agrees at 8 bases. This CDR3 spans 16 amino acids. Germline CDR1 reads SGHRS; CDR2 reads YFSETQ. Unmatched junction bases numbered 12, after V lost 3 bases and J lost 5 bases.

This clone has just one count. J is TRBJ1-2 and V is TRBV7-2; 10 nucleotides match TRBD1. Germline lookup yields CDR1 SGHTA and CDR2 FQGNSA. This CDR3 contains 14 residues. With V trimmed by 5 bases and J by 9 bases, 9 bases remained unmatched. In DNA, the CDR3 is TGTGCCAGCAGCACCTCGACAGGGGGCATTAGCTACACCTTC. It yields the protein CASSTSTGGISYTF.

V gene TRBV6-1 combines with J gene TRBJ1-5; TRBD1 matches at 8 bases. Germline values: CDR1 MNHNS, CDR2 SASEGT. The junction had 5 bases not matched to a gene; V was cut back by 4 bases and J by 0 bases. The CDR3 totals 16 residues. DNA of the CDR3: TGTGCCAGCAGTGTCTCCGGGACAGGTAGCAATCAGCCCCAGCATTTT. Its translation: CASSVSGTGSNQPQHF.

This chain links TRBV18 with TRBJ1-4; perhaps TRBD1 as D (6 bases). The germline V gene has CDR1 KGHSH and CDR2 LQKENI. This CDR3 spans 15 amino acids. V lost 5 bases and J lost 0, with 10 bases in between. CDR3 DNA: TGTGCCAGCTCAAACAGGGATGCAACTAATGAAAAACTGTTTTTT. Translated: CASSNRDATNEKLFF. The variable domain in full, with the rest retrieved from reference TRBV18 and TRBJ1-4, is NAGVMQNPRHLVRRRGQEARLRCSPMKGHSHVYWYRQLPEEGLKFMVYLQKENIIDESGMPKERFSAEFPKEGPSILRIQQVVRGDSAAYFCASSNRDATNEKLFFGSGTQLSVL.

This clone appeared once. The rearrangement links TRBV19 to TRBJ1-2, with 7 bases fitting TRBD1. The V and J ends lost 4 bases and 4 bases, in that order; junction bases with no gene match: 3. This CDR3 region has 13 residues. Germline V CDR1 and CDR2: LNHDA, SQIVND (reference sequence). CDR3 amino acids: CASSTPGGYGYTF. For the CDR3, the DNA is TGTGCCAGTAGTACCCCAGGGGGCTATGGCTACACCTTC.

The genes are TRBV7-6 and TRBJ1-4; 7 bases are shared with TRBD1. CDR3 length equals 15 residues. Germline assignment: CDR1 SGHVS and CDR2 FNYEAQ. The trim removed 5 bases at V and 6 bases at J, leaving 9 bases unmatched. The CDR3 bases are TGTGCCAGCAGCCCAGGAGTAGGGGGCTATGAAAAACTGTTTTTT. It codes for CASSPGVGGYEKLFF.

The genes are TRBV5-4 and TRBJ2-7; 13 bases agree with TRBD2. Germline V gene sequence: CDR1 SGHNT, CDR2 YYREEE (reference sequence). The CDR3 spans 16 residues. V gave up 2 bases and J gave up 5 bases; unmatched junction bases: 7. Here the CDR3 DNA reads TGTGCCAGCAGCTTTGGACTAGCGGGAGCCGAAAACGAGCAGTACTTC. It specifies CASSFGLAGAENEQYF.

This chain joins TRBV18 and TRBJ2-2; 8 nucleotides align to TRBD2. The CDR3 runs 16 residues. The trim removed 6 bases at V and 5 bases at J, leaving 11 bases unmatched. The germline CDR1 and CDR2 sequences are KGHSH and LQKENI. CDR3 loop: CASSYGGAGATGELFF. CDR3 sequence (DNA): TGTGCCAGCTCCTACGGGGGAGCGGGAGCAACCGGGGAGCTGTTTTTT.

This sequence joins TRBV4-3 and TRBJ2-5, with D unclear. Germline lookup yields CDR1 LGHNA and CDR2 YSLEER. The V end was cut by 0 bases, the J end by 3 bases, with 11 bases between. This CDR3 region has 15 residues. In DNA form, the CDR3 reads TGCGCCAGCAGCCAAGATCGGTCTGTGAAAGAGACCCAGTACTTC. The encoded protein is CASSQDRSVKETQYF.

On this clone: Other DNA sequences within the sample encode an identical CDR3. The CDR3, as DNA: TGCGCCAGCAGCTTGACAGGGTCTGGGGCCAACGTCCTGACTTTC. Protein: CASSLTGSGANVLTF. The chain uses TRBV5-1 and TRBJ2-6, with TRBD1 as a possible D gene (6 bases). CDR1 and CDR2 from the germline V gene are SGHRS and YFSETQ. The CDR3 has 15 amino acids. V lost 1 base to trimming and J lost 1 base, with 6 bases between them.

This clone showed up just a few times. V usage is TRBV6-2 or TRBV6-3 and J usage is TRBJ1-5; a weak D match, TRBD1 (5 bases). The CDR3 loop spans 13 amino acids. Trimming stripped 5 bases from V and 3 bases from J, with 8 bases between. Germline values: CDR1 MNHEY, CDR2 SVGEGT. As DNA, the CDR3 is TGTGCCAGCAGTCGACAGCACAATCAGCCCCAGCATTTT. Residues: CASSRQHNQPQHF.

V usage is TRBV20-1 and J usage is TRBJ2-3; TRBD2 matches at 10 bases. Germline lookup yields CDR1 DFQATT and CDR2 SNEGSKA (reference sequence). Trimming cost V 3 bases and J 8 bases; bases outside gene matches: 14. CDR3 length equals 16 residues. CDR3 protein: CSASVPSGRALFTQYF. The CDR3 nucleotides are TGCAGTGCTAGTGTCCCCAGCGGGAGGGCCCTCTTTACGCAGTATTTT.

J is TRBJ1-5 and V is TRBV21-1; whether TRBD1, the table's D call, matches the DNA was not checked. TRBV21-1 is given as a pseudogene. The CDR3 totals 15 residues. CDR3 region: CASSATTGPNQPQHF. The CDR3, as DNA: TGTGCCAGCAGCGCTACCACAGGTCCCAATCAGCCCCAGCATTTT.

The chain couples TRBV27 to TRBJ2-1, with TRBD1 identical over 10 bases. CDR1 MNHEY and CDR2 SMNVEV come from the germline V gene (reference sequence). After removal of 7 bases from V and 9 bases from J, the junction contained 15 bases not matched to a gene. The CDR3 is 16 amino acids. CDR3 coding DNA: TGTGCCAGCAAACAATCCGGGACAGGGGTCTTGGGTGAGCAGTTCTTC. Its translation: CASKQSGTGVLGEQFF.

J is TRBJ2-2 and V is TRBV7-3, with TRBD1 matching over 7 bases. The CDR3 runs to 18 residues. V lost 0 bases and J lost 4; bases outside the gene matches: 11. The V gene's germline CDR1 is SGHTA and CDR2 FQGTGA. CDR3 region: CASSLTRVRGQGTGELFF. The CDR3 nucleotides read TGTGCCAGCAGCTTAACTAGGGTAAGGGGGCAAGGCACCGGGGAGCTGTTTTTT.

The rearrangement links TRBV11-2 to TRBJ2-1; TRBD2 agrees at 12 bases. V was clipped by 4 bases and J by 8 bases; unmatched bases: 9. The V gene's germline CDR1 is SGHAT and CDR2 FQNNGV. The CDR3 runs 16 residues. CDR3 in DNA: TGTGCCAGCAGCTGGAAGACTAGCGGGAGCCTCGATGAGCAGTTCTTC. Its protein product is CASSWKTSGSLDEQFF. Full variable domain (rest looked up from reference TRBV11-2 and TRBJ2-1): EAGVAQSPRYKIIEKRQSVAFWCNPISGHATLYWYQQILGQGPKLLIQFQNNGVVDDSQLPKDRFSAERLKGVDSTLKIQPAKLEDSAVYLCASSWKTSGSLDEQFFGPGTRLTVL.

The chain employs TRBV5-4 and TRBJ1-3; 8 bases map to TRBD1. CDR3 length: 17 residues. Germline V gene lookup returns CDR1 SGHNT and CDR2 YYREEE (reference sequence). V was clipped by 4 bases and J by 0 bases; unmatched bases: 9. The CDR3 coding sequence is TGTGCCAGCAGCCCAACAGGGGGTGTGAGCTCTGGAAACACCATATATTTT. It specifies CASSPTGGVSSGNTIYF.